The clone carrying this TCR beta chain was seen repeatedly, ten times or more. Researchers amplified the TCR beta CDR3 regions from RNA transcripts. HTBI primers drove first-round RT-PCR of the TCR CDR3. TCRdb called the multiplex PCR reads again in MiXCR, with one record for every CDR3 protein. The table records around 480,000 distinct CDR3 sequences, about 15% of them present only once. This CDR3 has 15 amino acids. Germline CDR1 and CDR2: MNHEY and SMNVEV (reference sequence). V was shortened by 2 bases and J by 7 bases, with 15 bases between the two germline ends. This sample holds PBMCs from 9.5 to 10 ml fresh peripheral blood. This entry comes from a study of T cells in Graves' hyperthyroidism and ophthalmopathy.

The origin of this receptor is a young woman with Graves' hyperthyroidism. The rearrangement links TRBV27 to TRBJ2-1; weak D call: TRBD2 (5 bases). The sample consisted of blood. The DNA of the CDR3 is TGTGCCAGCAGTTTACCCCTAGCATCCAGGAATGAGCAGTTCTTC. This sequence encodes CASSLPLASRNEQFF.